This paragraph reports one T cell receptor (beta chain). What it binds is unknown. Researchers grouped second doses given at about 4 or about 12 weeks into one pool. The data originate from a study of T cell responses to AZD1222 COVID-19 vaccine. Study observations and caveats: There were vaccine-associated CD4 TCRs across spike, dominant at 160-218 and 743-854. At baseline, seropositivity was found in only 5 to 7 AZD1222 recipients. In the spike-specific TCR repertoire, nearly half reportedly target unmutated variant regions.

Libraries were prepared by immunoSEQ multiplex PCR; TCRdb keeps only in-frame clonotypes and omits some of them. The data hold 100,000 or so clones, with more than 75% observed a single time. CDR3 length equals 13 residues. The germline CDR1 and CDR2 sequences are MDHEN and SYDVKM. V lost 7 bases and J lost 2, with 12 bases in between. Material: peripheral blood, obtained 28 days after the second AZD1222 dose. The TCR originated in an adult who received the AZD1222 COVID-19 vaccine. The V and J genes are TRBV28 and TRBJ2-7, with a tentative D call TRBD1 (5 bases). CDR3 nucleotide sequence: TGTGCCAGCATAGGCGGCAGGGCCTACGAGCAGTACTTC. Its translation: CASIGGRAYEQYF.